Sequencing of this T cell receptor (beta chain) was carried out in a study of CD8+ T cells in alopecia areata. This clone was observed a few times. The treatment denotes: oral pan-JAK inhibitor, 5-10 mg twice daily. The authors extracted RNA and reverse transcribed it into cDNA as the sequencing template. Profiling relied on immunoSEQ multiplex PCR, and the TCRdb table lists in-frame clones only, not all of them. The sample holds about 250,000 clones, 50% to 75% seen once. The CDR3 spans 14 residues. The germline V gene has CDR1 MNHEY and CDR2 SMNVEV (reference sequence). The germline V and J ends were trimmed by 2 bases and 10 bases, with 15 bases remaining between them.

The sequence derives from a human donor with alopecia areata. The sample was CD4+ T cells sorted from blood, taken around week 54, from a patient treated with tofacitinib. The V call is TRBV27, the J call TRBJ2-4; tentatively, D is TRBD2 (6 bases). CDR3 region: CASSLGGSQPIQYF. The CDR3 DNA is TGTGCCAGCAGTTTAGGAGGGTCCCAGCCAATTCAGTACTTC.